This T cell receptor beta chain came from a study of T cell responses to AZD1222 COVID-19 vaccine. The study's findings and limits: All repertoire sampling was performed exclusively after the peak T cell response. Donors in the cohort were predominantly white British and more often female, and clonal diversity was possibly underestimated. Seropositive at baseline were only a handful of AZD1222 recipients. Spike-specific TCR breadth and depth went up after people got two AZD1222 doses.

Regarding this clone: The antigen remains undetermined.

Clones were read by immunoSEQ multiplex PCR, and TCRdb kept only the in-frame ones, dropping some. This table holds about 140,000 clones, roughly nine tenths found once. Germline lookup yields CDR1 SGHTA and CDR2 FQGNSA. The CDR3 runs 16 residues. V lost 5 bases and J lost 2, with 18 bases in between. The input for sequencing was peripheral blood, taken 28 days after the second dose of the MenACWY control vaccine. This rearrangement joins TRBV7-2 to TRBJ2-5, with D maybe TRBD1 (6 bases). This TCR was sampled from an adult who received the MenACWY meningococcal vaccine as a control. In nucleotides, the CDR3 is TGTGCCAGCAGCAACAGCCTAACAGGGAGACAAGAGACCCAGTACTTC. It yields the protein CASSNSLTGRQETQYF.